These 11 T cell receptor beta chains were all obtained from the same sample, sequenced in a study of shared clonotypes between healthy human individuals. Measured with immunoSEQ multiplex PCR; TCRdb has only the in-frame clones, and not every one. The table lists about 2.4 million clones, approximately 90% of them singletons. The sequencing sample was made of naive CD4+ T cells sorted from blood. Sample subset: CD45RA+ positively selected. These receptors were taken from a young man in good health.

J is TRBJ1-3 and V is TRBV18, with TRBD1 matching over 9 bases. The J segment lost 6 bases and the V segment lost 5 bases, leaving 11 bases of the junction unmatched. The CDR3 contains 16 residues. Germline CDR1 reads KGHSH; CDR2 reads LQKENI. The CDR3 region is CASSSLPGQGTNTIYF. CDR3 nucleotide sequence: TGTGCCAGCTCATCTCTTCCGGGACAGGGTACAAACACCATATATTTT.

The rearrangement links TRBV6-1 to TRBJ2-2; D gene ambiguous. The CDR3 covers 15 residues. V was cut by 7 bases and J by 0 bases, with 12 bases left in between. Germline CDR1 reads MNHNS; CDR2 reads SASEGT. DNA for the CDR3: TGTGCCAGCATCCGAGATCCGGCGAACACCGGGGAGCTGTTTTTT. This translates into CASIRDPANTGELFF.

The chain combines TRBV2 with TRBJ2-2; D ambiguous. This CDR3 is built from 15 residues. The germline V gene has CDR1 SNHLY and CDR2 FYNNEI. V gave up 4 bases and J gave up 6 bases, with 15 bases separating them. For the CDR3, the DNA is TGTGCCAGCAGTGGCAGGCCCGCGTTTGCCGGGGAGCTGTTTTTT. As protein: CASSGRPAFAGELFF.

This chain links TRBV7-2 with TRBJ2-1; 9 bases are a match to TRBD2. The CDR3 has 16 amino acids. Losses at the gene ends were 1 base for V and 0 bases for J; bases not matched to a gene: 1. In germline, CDR1 is SGHTA, CDR2 FQGNSA. In nucleotides, the CDR3 is TGTGCCAGCAGCTTAGAAGCGGGAGGCTCCTACAATGAGCAGTTCTTC. Amino acids: CASSLEAGGSYNEQFF.

V and J are TRBV4-3 and TRBJ2-7; 10 bases agree with TRBD2. The CDR3 runs to 16 residues. CDR1 is LGHNA and CDR2 is YSLEER in the germline V gene. V trimming: 4 bases; J trimming: 5 bases; junction bases outside the gene matches: 11. In DNA form, the CDR3 reads TGCGCCAGCAGCCGGGGGCTCTTGGGACTAGCGAACGAGCAGTACTTC. Its translation is CASSRGLLGLANEQYF.

This clone appeared once. The chain uses TRBV7-9 and TRBJ1-2; 9 positions match TRBD1. V shed 5 bases and J 6 bases; nucleotides not matched to a gene: 10. The CDR3 contains 15 residues. Germline V lookup: CDR1 SEHNR, CDR2 FQNEAQ (reference sequence). The CDR3 DNA reads as TGTGCCAGCAGCCCCAGGGACAGGGTAACAGATGGCTACACCTTC. Translation: CASSPRDRVTDGYTF.

The chain employs TRBV5-1 and TRBJ2-1; D unclear. The germline V and J ends were trimmed by 0 bases and 2 bases, with 9 bases remaining between them. The CDR3 has 15 residues. The germline gives CDR1 SGHRS, CDR2 YFSETQ. Here the CDR3 DNA reads TGCGCCAGCAGCTTGGTCAGCAACCCCTACAATGAGCAGTTCTTC. Translation gives CASSLVSNPYNEQFF.

A word on this clone: This sample also contains other DNA sequences that code for the same CDR3. V is TRBV19 and J is TRBJ1-5; D may be TRBD1 (5 bases). The germline V and J ends were trimmed by 5 bases and 1 base, with 9 bases remaining between them. The CDR3 has 14 residues. Germline CDR1 LNHDA, CDR2 SQIVND (reference sequence). The CDR3 DNA reads TGTGCCAGTAGTGCCCAGGGAAGCAATCAGCCCCAGCATTTT. Residues: CASSAQGSNQPQHF.

This chain uses TRBV5-1 with TRBJ2-1, with 7 bases that match TRBD2. J was trimmed by 4 bases and V by 0 bases; bases with no gene match: 7. This CDR3 comprises 16 residues. Germline CDR1 is SGHRS and CDR2 is YFSETQ. The CDR3 loop reads CASSLVGLAVYNEQFF. As DNA, the CDR3 is TGCGCCAGCAGCTTGGTTGGGCTAGCGGTATACAATGAGCAGTTCTTC.

The rearrangement joins TRBV7-2 to TRBJ2-1; weak D call: TRBD2 (6 bases). CDR1 SGHTA and CDR2 FQGNSA come from the germline V gene. V was pared by 2 bases and J by 4 bases, with 9 bases between. The CDR3 totals 14 residues. The CDR3 region has the DNA TGTGCCAGCAGCTTAAGGGACTCTTACAATGAGCAGTTCTTC. Protein product: CASSLRDSYNEQFF. Complete variable domain (other parts from reference TRBV7-2 and TRBJ2-1): GAGVSQSPSNKVTEKGKDVELRCDPISGHTALYWYRQSLGQGLEFLIYFQGNSAPDKSGLPSDRFSAERTGGSVSTLTIQRTQQEDSAVYLCASSLRDSYNEQFFGPGTRLTVL.

J is TRBJ1-1 and V is TRBV5-5; 9 positions agree with TRBD1. V lost 4 bases, J lost 12 bases, and 7 bases stayed unmatched. This CDR3 is 12 amino acids long. Germline CDR1 reads SGHKS; CDR2 reads YYEKEE (reference sequence). CDR3 DNA: TGTGCCAGCAGCGGACAGGGGATTGAGTCTTTCTTT. As protein: CASSGQGIESFF.